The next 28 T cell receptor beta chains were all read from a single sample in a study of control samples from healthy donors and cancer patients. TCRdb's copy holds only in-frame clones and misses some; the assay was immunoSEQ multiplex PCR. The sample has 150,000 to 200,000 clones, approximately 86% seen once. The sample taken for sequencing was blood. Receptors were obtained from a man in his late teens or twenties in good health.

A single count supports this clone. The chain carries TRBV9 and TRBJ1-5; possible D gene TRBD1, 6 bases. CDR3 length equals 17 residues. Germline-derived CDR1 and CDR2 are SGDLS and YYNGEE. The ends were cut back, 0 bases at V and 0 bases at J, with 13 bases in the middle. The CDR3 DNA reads TGTGCCAGCAGCGTAGGGTCAGGGGATTTTAGCAATCAGCCCCAGCATTTT. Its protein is CASSVGSGDFSNQPQHF.

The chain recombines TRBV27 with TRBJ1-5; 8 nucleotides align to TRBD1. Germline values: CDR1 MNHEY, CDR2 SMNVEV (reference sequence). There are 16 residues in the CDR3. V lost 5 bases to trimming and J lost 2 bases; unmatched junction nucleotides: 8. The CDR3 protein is CASSARQGMRNQPQHF. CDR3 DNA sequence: TGTGCCAGCAGTGCCCGACAGGGGATGCGCAATCAGCCCCAGCATTTT.

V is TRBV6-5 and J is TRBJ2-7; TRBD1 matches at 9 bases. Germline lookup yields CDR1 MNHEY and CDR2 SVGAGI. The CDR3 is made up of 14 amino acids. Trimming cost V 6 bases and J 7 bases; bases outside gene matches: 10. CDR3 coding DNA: TGTGCCAGCAGGACCGGGACAGGGTTTGGAGAGCAGTACTTC. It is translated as CASRTGTGFGEQYF.

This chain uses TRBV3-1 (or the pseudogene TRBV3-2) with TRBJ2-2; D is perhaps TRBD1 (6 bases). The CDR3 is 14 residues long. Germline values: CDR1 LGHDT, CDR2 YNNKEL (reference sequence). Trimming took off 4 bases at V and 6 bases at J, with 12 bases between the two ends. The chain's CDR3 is CASSPQTGPGELFF. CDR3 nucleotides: TGTGCCAGCAGCCCGCAGACAGGTCCCGGGGAGCTGTTTTTT.

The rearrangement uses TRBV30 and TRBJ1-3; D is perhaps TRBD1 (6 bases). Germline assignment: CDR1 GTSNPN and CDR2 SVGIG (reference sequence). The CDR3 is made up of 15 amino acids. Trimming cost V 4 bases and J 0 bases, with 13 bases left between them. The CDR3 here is CAWKRGQISGNTIYF. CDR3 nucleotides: TGTGCCTGGAAACGGGGACAAATCTCTGGAAACACCATATATTTT.

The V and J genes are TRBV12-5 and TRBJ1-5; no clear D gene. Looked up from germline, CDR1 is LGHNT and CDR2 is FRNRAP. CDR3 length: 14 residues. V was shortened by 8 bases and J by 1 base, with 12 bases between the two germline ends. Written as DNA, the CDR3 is TGTGCTAGTAAAGAGGGATGGAGCAATCAGCCCCAGCATTTT. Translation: CASKEGWSNQPQHF.

The CDR3 loop is CASSPDGQGASEQYF. In DNA form, the CDR3 reads TGTGCCAGCAGCCCGGACGGACAGGGGGCTTCCGAGCAGTACTTC. The chain carries TRBV7-9 and TRBJ2-7; 11 bases are a match to TRBD1. The CDR3 has 15 residues. Germline values: CDR1 SEHNR, CDR2 FQNEAQ (reference sequence). V shed 5 bases, J shed 6 bases, and the junction held 9 bases outside the gene matches.

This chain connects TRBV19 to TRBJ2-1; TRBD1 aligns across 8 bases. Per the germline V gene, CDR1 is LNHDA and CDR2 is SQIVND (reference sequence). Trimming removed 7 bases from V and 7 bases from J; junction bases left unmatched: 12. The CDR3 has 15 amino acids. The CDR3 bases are TGTGCCAGTAAACTCATTCAGGGGGCGCAAAATGAGCAGTTCTTC. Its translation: CASKLIQGAQNEQFF. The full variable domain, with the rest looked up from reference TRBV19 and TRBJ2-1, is DGGITQSPKYLFRKEGQNVTLSCEQNLNHDAMYWYRQDPGQGLRLIYYSQIVNDFQKGDIAEGYSVSREKKESFPLTVTSAQKNPTAFYLCASKLIQGAQNEQFFGPGTRLTVL.

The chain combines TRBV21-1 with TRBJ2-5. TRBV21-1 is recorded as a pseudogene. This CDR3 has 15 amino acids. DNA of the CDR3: TGTGCCAGCAGCAATAGGGGGGATTACCAAGAGACCCAGTACTTC. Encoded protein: CASSNRGDYQETQYF.

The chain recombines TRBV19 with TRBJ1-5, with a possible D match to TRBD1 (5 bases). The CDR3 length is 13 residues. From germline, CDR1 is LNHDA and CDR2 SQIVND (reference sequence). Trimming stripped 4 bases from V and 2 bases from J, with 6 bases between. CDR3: CASSRDGNQPQHF. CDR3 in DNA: TGTGCCAGTAGTAGGGACGGCAATCAGCCCCAGCATTTT.

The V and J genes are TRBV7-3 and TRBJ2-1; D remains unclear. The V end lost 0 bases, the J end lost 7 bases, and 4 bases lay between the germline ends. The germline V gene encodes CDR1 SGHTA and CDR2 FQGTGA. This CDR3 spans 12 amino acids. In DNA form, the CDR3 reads TGTGCCAGCAGCTTAACTGGGAATGAGCAGTTCTTC. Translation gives CASSLTGNEQFF. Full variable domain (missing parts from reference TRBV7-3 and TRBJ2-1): GAGVSQTPSNKVTEKGKYVELRCDPISGHTALYWYRQSLGQGPEFLIYFQGTGAADDSGLPNDRFFAVRPEGSVSTLKIQRTERGDSAVYLCASSLTGNEQFFGPGTRLTVL.

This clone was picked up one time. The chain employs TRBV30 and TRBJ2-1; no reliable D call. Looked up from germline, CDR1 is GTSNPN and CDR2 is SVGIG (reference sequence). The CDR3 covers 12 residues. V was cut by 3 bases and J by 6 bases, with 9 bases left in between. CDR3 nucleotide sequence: TGTGCCTGGAGCTACAAGTTCAATGAGCAGTTCTTC. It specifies CAWSYKFNEQFF.

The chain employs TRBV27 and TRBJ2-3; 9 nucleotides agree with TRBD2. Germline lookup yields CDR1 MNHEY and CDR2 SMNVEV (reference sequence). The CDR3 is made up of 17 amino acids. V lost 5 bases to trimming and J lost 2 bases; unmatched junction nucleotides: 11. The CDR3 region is CASSQAGSGGYTDTQYF. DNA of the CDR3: TGTGCCAGCAGTCAGGCGGGCAGCGGGGGGTACACAGATACGCAGTATTTT.

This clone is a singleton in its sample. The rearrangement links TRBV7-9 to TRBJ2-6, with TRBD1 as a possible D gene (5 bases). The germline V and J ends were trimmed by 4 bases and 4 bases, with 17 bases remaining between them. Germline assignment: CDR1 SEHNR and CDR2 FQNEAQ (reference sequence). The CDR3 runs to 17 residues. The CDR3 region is CASSSPLGVRGANVLTF. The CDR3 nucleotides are TGTGCCAGCAGCTCTCCATTAGGGGTTCGCGGGGCCAACGTCCTGACTTTC.

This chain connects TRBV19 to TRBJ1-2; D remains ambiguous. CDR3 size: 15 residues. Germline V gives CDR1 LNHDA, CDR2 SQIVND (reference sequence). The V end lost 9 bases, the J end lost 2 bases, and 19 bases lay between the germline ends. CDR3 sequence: CASMTDHWLNYGYTF. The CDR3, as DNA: TGTGCCAGCATGACGGACCACTGGCTAAACTATGGCTACACCTTC. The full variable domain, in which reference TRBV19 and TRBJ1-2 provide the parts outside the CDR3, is DGGITQSPKYLFRKEGQNVTLSCEQNLNHDAMYWYRQDPGQGLRLIYYSQIVNDFQKGDIAEGYSVSREKKESFPLTVTSAQKNPTAFYLCASMTDHWLNYGYTFGSGTRLTVV.

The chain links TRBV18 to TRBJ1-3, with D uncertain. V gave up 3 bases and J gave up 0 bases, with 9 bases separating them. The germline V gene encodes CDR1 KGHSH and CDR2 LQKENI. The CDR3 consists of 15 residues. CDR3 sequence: CASSPRWGSGNTIYF. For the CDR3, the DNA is TGTGCCAGCTCACCCCGGTGGGGCTCTGGAAACACCATATATTTT.

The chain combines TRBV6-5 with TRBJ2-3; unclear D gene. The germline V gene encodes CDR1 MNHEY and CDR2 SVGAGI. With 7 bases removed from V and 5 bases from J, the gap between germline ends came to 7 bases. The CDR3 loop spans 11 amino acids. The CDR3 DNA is TGTGCCAGCAAGTGGGTAGATACGCAGTATTTT. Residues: CASKWVDTQYF.

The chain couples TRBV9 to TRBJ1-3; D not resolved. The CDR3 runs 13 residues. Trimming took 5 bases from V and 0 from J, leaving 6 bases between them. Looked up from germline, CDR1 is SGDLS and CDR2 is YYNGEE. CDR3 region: CASRANSGNTIYF. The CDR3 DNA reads TGTGCCAGCAGGGCCAACTCTGGAAACACCATATATTTT. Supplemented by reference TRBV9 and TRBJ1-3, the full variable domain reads DSGVTQTPKHLITATGQRVTLRCSPRSGDLSVYWYQQSLDQGLQFLIQYYNGEERAKGNILERFSAQQFPDLHSELNLSSLELGDSALYFCASRANSGNTIYFGEGSWLTVV.

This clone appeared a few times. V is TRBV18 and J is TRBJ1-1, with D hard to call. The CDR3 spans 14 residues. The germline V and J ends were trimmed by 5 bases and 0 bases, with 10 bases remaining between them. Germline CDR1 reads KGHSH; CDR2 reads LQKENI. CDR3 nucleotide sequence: TGTGCCAGCTCAAACAACAAGTTGAACACTGAAGCTTTCTTT. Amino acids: CASSNNKLNTEAFF.

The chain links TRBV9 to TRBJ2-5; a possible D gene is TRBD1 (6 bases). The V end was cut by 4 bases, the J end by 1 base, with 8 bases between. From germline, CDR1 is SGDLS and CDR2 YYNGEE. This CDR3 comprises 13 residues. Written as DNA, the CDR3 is TGTGCCAGCAGCCGGGACATCCAAGAGACCCAGTACTTC. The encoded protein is CASSRDIQETQYF.

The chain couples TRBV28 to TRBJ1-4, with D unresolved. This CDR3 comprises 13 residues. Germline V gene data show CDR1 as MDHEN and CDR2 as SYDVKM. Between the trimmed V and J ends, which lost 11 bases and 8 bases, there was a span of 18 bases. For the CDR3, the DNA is TGTGCCGCTGGGCCAACAGTAGGCGAAAAACTGTTTTTT. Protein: CAAGPTVGEKLFF.

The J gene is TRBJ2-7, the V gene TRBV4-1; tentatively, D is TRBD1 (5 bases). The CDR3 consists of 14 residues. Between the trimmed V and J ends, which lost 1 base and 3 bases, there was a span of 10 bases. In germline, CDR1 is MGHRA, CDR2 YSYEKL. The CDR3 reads CASSQAPRGYEQYF. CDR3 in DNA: TGCGCCAGCAGCCAAGCCCCAAGGGGCTACGAGCAGTACTTC.

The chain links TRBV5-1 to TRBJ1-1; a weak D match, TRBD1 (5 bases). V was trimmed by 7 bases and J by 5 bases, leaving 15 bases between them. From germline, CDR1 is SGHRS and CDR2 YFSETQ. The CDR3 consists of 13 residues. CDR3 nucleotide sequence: TGCGCCAGCCACAGCGGCGGGGGAACTGAAGCTTTCTTT. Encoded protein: CASHSGGGTEAFF.

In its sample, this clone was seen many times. CDR3 nucleotide sequence: TGTGCCAGCAGACCTGACAGGGGACGAGCTTTCTTT. Its translation is CASRPDRGRAFF. This chain links TRBV5-5 with TRBJ1-1; 8 nucleotides align to TRBD1. CDR1 SGHKS and CDR2 YYEKEE come from the germline V gene (reference sequence). Losses at the gene ends were 5 bases for V and 10 bases for J; bases not matched to a gene: 7. This CDR3 spans 12 amino acids.

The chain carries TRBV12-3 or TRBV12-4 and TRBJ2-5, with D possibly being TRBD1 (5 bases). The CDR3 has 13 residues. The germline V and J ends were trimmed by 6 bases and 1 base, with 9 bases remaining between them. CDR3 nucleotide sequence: TGTGCCAGCAGGCACGACAGCCAAGAGACCCAGTACTTC. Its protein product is CASRHDSQETQYF.

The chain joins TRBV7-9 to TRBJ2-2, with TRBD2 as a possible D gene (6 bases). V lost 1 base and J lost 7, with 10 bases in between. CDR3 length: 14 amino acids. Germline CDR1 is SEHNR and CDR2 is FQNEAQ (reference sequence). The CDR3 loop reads CASSLVAGYGELFF. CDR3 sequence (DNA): TGTGCCAGCAGCTTAGTGGCGGGATACGGGGAGCTGTTTTTT.

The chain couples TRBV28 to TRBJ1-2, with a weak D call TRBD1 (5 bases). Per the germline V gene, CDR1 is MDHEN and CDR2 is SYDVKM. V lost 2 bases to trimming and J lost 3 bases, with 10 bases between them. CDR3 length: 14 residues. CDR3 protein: CASSLIPRDYGYTF. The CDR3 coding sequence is TGTGCCAGCAGTTTAATTCCCAGGGACTATGGCTACACCTTC.

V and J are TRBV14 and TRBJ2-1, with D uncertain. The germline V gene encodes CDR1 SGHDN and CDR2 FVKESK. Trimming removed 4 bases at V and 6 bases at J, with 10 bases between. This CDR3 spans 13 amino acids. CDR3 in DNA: TGTGCCAGCAGCCTAAACGCAGTCAATGAGCAGTTCTTC. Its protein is CASSLNAVNEQFF.